Listed below are T cell receptor beta chains from one sample, sequenced in a study of T cells in Graves' hyperthyroidism and ophthalmopathy. A single record per CDR3 protein comes from TCRdb applying MiXCR to the multiplex PCR reads. The repertoire has 500,000 to 600,000 distinct CDR3 sequences, around 42% of them found once; the top ten carry about 20%. Specimen: peripheral blood or thyroid tissue (not recorded which). Source of these receptors: an adult woman with Graves' disease, either hyperthyroidism or ophthalmopathy (not recorded which). Each CDR3 is given with its conserved first and last residue. D genes are given only for firm matches. For some rows the clone size is stated as once, few or many, or as a class when expanded; others skip it.

d_gene: TRBD1; abundance: NA; v_gene: TRBV14; j_gene: TRBJ2-7; CDR3nt: TGTGCCAGCAGCCAAGATCCGGGGACAGGGGGCGGGGAGCAGTACTTC; CDR3aa: CASSQDPGTGGGEQYF
d_gene: NA; abundance: few; v_gene: TRBV10-3; j_gene: TRBJ2-3; CDR3nt: TGTGCCATCGAGGGAGGTAATACGCAGTATTTT; CDR3aa: CAIEGGNTQYF
d_gene: NA; abundance: NA; v_gene: TRBV7-9; j_gene: TRBJ1-2; CDR3nt: TGTGCCAGCAGCCCCCGGGGTCGCGGAAACACCTTC; CDR3aa: CASSPRGRGNTF
d_gene: NA; abundance: few; v_gene: TRBV10-2; j_gene: TRBJ2-2; CDR3nt: TGCGCCAGCGTGGGAGGGGGCACCGGGGAGCTGTTTTTT; CDR3aa: CASVGGGTGELFF
d_gene: NA; abundance: NA; v_gene: TRBV7-3; j_gene: TRBJ1-4; CDR3nt: TGTGCCAGCAGTACCCTTCGGGCAGATGAAAAACTGTTTTTT; CDR3aa: CASSTLRADEKLFF
d_gene: TRBD1; abundance: NA; v_gene: TRBV7-6; j_gene: TRBJ1-1; CDR3nt: TGTGCCAGCAGCCCATACAGGGGGGGTACTGAAGCTTTCTTT; CDR3aa: CASSPYRGGTEAFF
d_gene: NA; abundance: NA; v_gene: TRBV10-2; j_gene: TRBJ2-1; CDR3nt: TGCGCCACAGAAGGTTTACATGAGCAGTTCTTC; CDR3aa: CATEGLHEQFF
d_gene: TRBD2; abundance: many; v_gene: TRBV6-1; j_gene: TRBJ2-5; CDR3nt: TGTGCCAGCAGTGAGCTAGCGGGAGGGGTGGAGACCCAGTACTTC; CDR3aa: CASSELAGGVETQYF
d_gene: TRBD1; abundance: NA; v_gene: TRBV14; j_gene: TRBJ2-7; CDR3nt: TGTGCCAGCAGCCTGACCGGGACAGGGGGCGCGTCGTACGAGCAGTACTTC; CDR3aa: CASSLTGTGGASYEQYF
d_gene: NA; abundance: NA; v_gene: TRBV24-1; j_gene: TRBJ1-2; CDR3nt: TGTGCCACCAGTGATTTTGAGACGGGCTATGGCTACACCTTC; CDR3aa: CATSDFETGYGYTF
d_gene: NA; abundance: NA; v_gene: TRBV7-8; j_gene: TRBJ1-4; CDR3nt: TGTGCCAGCAACCCGACAGAGGTCCCTGAAAAACTGTTTTTT; CDR3aa: CASNPTEVPEKLFF
d_gene: TRBD2; abundance: few; v_gene: TRBV28; j_gene: TRBJ2-2; CDR3nt: TGTGCCAGCAAGACGGGAGGGCCAGACACCGGGGAGCTGTTTTTT; CDR3aa: CASKTGGPDTGELFF
d_gene: NA; abundance: many; v_gene: TRBV10-3; j_gene: TRBJ2-7; CDR3nt: TGTGCCATCAGTGAGTCCCCAGACAAAATCTACGAGCAGTACTTC; CDR3aa: CAISESPDKIYEQYF
d_gene: NA; abundance: NA; v_gene: TRBV29-1; j_gene: TRBJ2-7; CDR3nt: TGCAGCTCCAGTTACGAGCAGTACTTC; CDR3aa: CSSSYEQYF
d_gene: NA; abundance: NA; v_gene: TRBV2; j_gene: TRBJ1-1; CDR3nt: TGTGCCAGCAGAGCTACAGGGAATCCGAACACTGAAGCTTTCTTT; CDR3aa: CASRATGNPNTEAFF
d_gene: TRBD2; abundance: many; v_gene: TRBV6-6; j_gene: TRBJ2-5; CDR3nt: TGTGCCAGCAGTTACTCGGGCTCGGCGGGAGGAACCGCCGATGAGACCCAGTACTTC; CDR3aa: CASSYSGSAGGTADETQYF
d_gene: TRBD2; abundance: NA; v_gene: TRBV12-3/TRBV12-4; j_gene: TRBJ2-5; CDR3nt: TGTGCCAGCCAGACTAGCGGGAGTACGGAGACCCAGTACTTC; CDR3aa: CASQTSGSTETQYF
d_gene: TRBD1; abundance: NA; v_gene: TRBV7-6; j_gene: TRBJ2-7; CDR3nt: TGTGCCAGCAGCTCAACAGGGGGCGGCCTCTACGAGCAGTACTTC; CDR3aa: CASSSTGGGLYEQYF
d_gene: NA; abundance: NA; v_gene: TRBV7-2; j_gene: TRBJ1-6; CDR3nt: TGTGCCAGCAGCTTTCTGGATTCACCCCTCCACTTT; CDR3aa: CASSFLDSPLHF
d_gene: NA; abundance: many; v_gene: TRBV7-8; j_gene: TRBJ1-2; CDR3nt: TGTGCCAGCAGCCCGAGGATTAGATCCCAGGCCAAAGAACCCGCTGGCTACACCTTC; CDR3aa: CASSPRIRSQAKEPAGYTF
d_gene: NA; abundance: NA; v_gene: TRBV5-1; j_gene: TRBJ1-5; CDR3nt: TGCGCCAGCAGCCCGGAGGGACGGGGGAATCAGCCCCAGCATTTT; CDR3aa: CASSPEGRGNQPQHF
d_gene: TRBD2; abundance: many; v_gene: TRBV7-2; j_gene: TRBJ2-7; CDR3nt: TGTGCCAGCAGCCAGCGGTGGTCCGGGACTAGTCCAGGCGAGCAGTACTTC; CDR3aa: CASSQRWSGTSPGEQYF
d_gene: NA; abundance: NA; v_gene: TRBV28; j_gene: TRBJ1-4; CDR3nt: TGTGCCAGTAGGGGCTGGGGGTCGGAAAAACTGTTTTTT; CDR3aa: CASRGWGSEKLFF
d_gene: NA; abundance: many; v_gene: TRBV10-3; j_gene: TRBJ1-1; CDR3nt: TGTACCATCACCAGCCTCAGTAACACTGAAGCTTTCTTT; CDR3aa: CTITSLSNTEAFF
d_gene: NA; abundance: NA; v_gene: TRBV11-2; j_gene: TRBJ2-7; CDR3nt: TGTGCCAGCAGCATCACCGGGACAACCTACGAGCAGTACTTC; CDR3aa: CASSITGTTYEQYF
d_gene: NA; abundance: many; v_gene: TRBV20-1; j_gene: TRBJ2-7; CDR3nt: TGCAGGGGTGGGGGGCGGTTGAGGGAGCAGTACTTC; CDR3aa: CRGGGRLREQYF
d_gene: NA; abundance: many; v_gene: TRBV6-5; j_gene: TRBJ2-7; CDR3nt: TGTGCCAGCAGCCCGAAGCGCCACTGGCAAGAGCAGTACTTC; CDR3aa: CASSPKRHWQEQYF
d_gene: NA; abundance: NA; v_gene: TRBV27; j_gene: TRBJ2-5; CDR3nt: TGTGCCAGCAGTACCAGCGCGAAGGATCGGTCGAGCCAAGAGGCCCAGTACTTC; CDR3aa: CASSTSAKDRSSQEAQYF
d_gene: NA; abundance: few; v_gene: TRBV29-1; j_gene: TRBJ2-5; CDR3nt: TGCAGCTCACCAGTAACGGGAGAGACCCAGTACTTC; CDR3aa: CSSPVTGETQYF
d_gene: TRBD1; abundance: NA; v_gene: TRBV10-3; j_gene: TRBJ2-7; CDR3nt: TGTGCCATCAGTGACGAGACAGGGGACGAGCAGTACTTC; CDR3aa: CAISDETGDEQYF
d_gene: TRBD2; abundance: many; v_gene: TRBV12-5; j_gene: TRBJ2-7; CDR3nt: TGTGCTAGTGGTTTAGCGGGATTGAGCTCCTACGAGCAGTACTTC; CDR3aa: CASGLAGLSSYEQYF
d_gene: TRBD2; abundance: NA; v_gene: TRBV7-9; j_gene: TRBJ2-7; CDR3nt: TGCGCCAGCAGCCAAGGGACTAGCGGGATCGAGACCTACGAGCAGTACTTC; CDR3aa: CASSQGTSGIETYEQYF
d_gene: NA; abundance: NA; v_gene: TRBV7-9; j_gene: TRBJ1-1; CDR3nt: TGTGCCAGCAGCGTCTCGGGTAGAACTGAAGCTTTCTTT; CDR3aa: CASSVSGRTEAFF
d_gene: NA; abundance: many; v_gene: TRBV7-9; j_gene: TRBJ1-5; CDR3nt: TGTGCCAGCAGCTCGTACAATCAGCCCCAGCATTTT; CDR3aa: CASSSYNQPQHF
d_gene: NA; abundance: NA; v_gene: TRBV24-1; j_gene: TRBJ1-5; CDR3nt: TGTGCCACCAGTGATGGGGACAATCAGCCCCAGCATTTT; CDR3aa: CATSDGDNQPQHF
d_gene: NA; abundance: few; v_gene: TRBV6-1; j_gene: TRBJ1-2; CDR3nt: TGTGCCAGCAGTGCTATAGATAACTATGGCTACACCTTC; CDR3aa: CASSAIDNYGYTF
d_gene: NA; abundance: few; v_gene: TRBV6-4; j_gene: TRBJ2-1; CDR3nt: TGTGCCAGCAGTCAAAGGCCTCAGCGGGAGCAGTTCTTC; CDR3aa: CASSQRPQREQFF
d_gene: NA; abundance: NA; v_gene: TRBV12-3/TRBV12-4; j_gene: TRBJ1-2; CDR3nt: TGTGCCAGCAGCTGGGACGGAGCTAACTATGGCTACACCTTC; CDR3aa: CASSWDGANYGYTF
d_gene: NA; abundance: many; v_gene: TRBV12-3/TRBV12-4; j_gene: TRBJ2-7; CDR3nt: TGTGCCAGCAGTTCGACTTCCAGGGGTGGGAGCTCCTACGAGCAGTACTTC; CDR3aa: CASSSTSRGGSSYEQYF
d_gene: NA; abundance: NA; v_gene: TRBV4-1; j_gene: TRBJ1-2; CDR3nt: TGTGCCAGCAGCCAAGGGGGGGCGAGCTACACCTTC; CDR3aa: CASSQGGASYTF
d_gene: TRBD1; abundance: NA; v_gene: TRBV7-9; j_gene: TRBJ1-2; CDR3nt: TGTGCCAGCAGCTCACCCGGGACAGGGGGCTATGGCTACACCTTC; CDR3aa: CASSSPGTGGYGYTF
d_gene: TRBD1; abundance: NA; v_gene: TRBV12-3/TRBV12-4; j_gene: TRBJ1-1; CDR3nt: TGTGCCAGCAGTCGGGGACAGGGGGCTGAAGCTTTCTTT; CDR3aa: CASSRGQGAEAFF
d_gene: TRBD2; abundance: NA; v_gene: TRBV29-1; j_gene: TRBJ2-7; CDR3nt: TGCAGCGTTGAGAAACCGGGACTAGGAGCCGAGCAGTACTTC; CDR3aa: CSVEKPGLGAEQYF
d_gene: NA; abundance: many; v_gene: TRBV19; j_gene: TRBJ1-5; CDR3nt: TGTGCCAGTAGTATCGGGGGAATAGGCCTTGGGCAGCCCCAGCATTTT; CDR3aa: CASSIGGIGLGQPQHF
d_gene: NA; abundance: once; v_gene: TRBV7-3; j_gene: TRBJ2-5; CDR3nt: TGTGCCAGCAGCCCGGGACAAAATAGCAATCAGCCCCAGTACTTC; CDR3aa: CASSPGQNSNQPQYF